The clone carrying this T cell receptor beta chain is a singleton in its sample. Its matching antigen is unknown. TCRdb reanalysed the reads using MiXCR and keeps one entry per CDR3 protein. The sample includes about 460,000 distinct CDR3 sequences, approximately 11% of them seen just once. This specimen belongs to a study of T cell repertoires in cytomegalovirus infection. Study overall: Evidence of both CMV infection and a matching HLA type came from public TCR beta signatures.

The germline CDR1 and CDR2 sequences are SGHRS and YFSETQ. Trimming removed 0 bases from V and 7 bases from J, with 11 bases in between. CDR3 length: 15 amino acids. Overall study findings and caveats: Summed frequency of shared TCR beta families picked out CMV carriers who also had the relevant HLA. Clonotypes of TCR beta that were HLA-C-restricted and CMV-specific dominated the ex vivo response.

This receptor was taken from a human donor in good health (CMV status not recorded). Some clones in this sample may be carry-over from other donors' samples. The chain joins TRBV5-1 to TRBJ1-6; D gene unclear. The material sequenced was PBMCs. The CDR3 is CASSLDTGPNSPLHF. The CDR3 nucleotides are TGCGCCAGCAGCTTGGACACCGGACCAAATTCACCCCTCCACTTT.